A single sample is the source of the 26 T cell receptor beta chains below, sequenced in a study of blood T cells in healthy people across ages (dated by TCRdb to between 2014 and 2017). The method was 5' RACE. For sequencing, an Illumina HiSeq 2500 was employed. A second roughly 6 to 12 cycle PCR used a sample-barcoded 5' primer and a J-beta primer mix. TCRdb redid the processing of the public reads, applying fastp at Q25 and MiXCR, and retained in-frame beta chains. A single entry per CDR3 protein holds the most common genes and DNA from its merged rows. Here the sample has 650,000 to 1,000,000 distinct CDR3 sequences; around 45% occur a single time. About a sixth of the sample is in the top ten clones. Material: blood. The receptors here all came from a man older than 75 in good health.

The chain combines TRBV11-3 with TRBJ2-7; D unclear. The CDR3 runs to 13 residues. V was trimmed by 1 base and J by 6 bases, leaving 10 bases between them. The germline CDR1 and CDR2 sequences are SGHNT and YENEEA. CDR3 in amino acids: CASSLVSASEQYF. CDR3 coding DNA: TGTGCCAGCAGCTTAGTATCTGCGTCCGAGCAGTACTTC. The full variable domain, in which reference TRBV11-3 and TRBJ2-7 provide the parts outside the CDR3, is EAGVVQSPRYKIIEKKQPVAFWCNPISGHNTLYWYLQNLGQGPELLIRYENEEAVDDSQLPKDRFSAERLKGVDSTLKIQPAELGDSAVYLCASSLVSASEQYFGPGTRLTVT.

This clonotype came up a few times. This chain links TRBV4-3 with TRBJ2-7; 8 bases map to TRBD2. Near its end, the DNA agrees better with TRBJ2-5, so the J call may be wrong. CDR3 size: 18 residues. Germline CDR1 LGHNA, CDR2 YSLEER. Here the CDR3 DNA reads TGCGCCAGCAGCCAAGGTCAACTGGCGGGGGGCGGGGGCGAGACCCAGTACTTC. Its protein product is CASSQGQLAGGGGETQYF.

The chain is built from TRBV6-5 and TRBJ1-1; D unclear. Germline CDR1 is MNHEY and CDR2 is SVGAGI. The CDR3 contains 13 residues. Trimming took off 5 bases at V and 5 bases at J, with 12 bases between the two ends. The CDR3 sequence is CASSKIEETEAFF. The DNA of the CDR3 is TGTGCCAGCAGTAAAATCGAAGAAACTGAAGCTTTCTTT.

In its sample, this clonotype was seen many times. The chain joins TRBV29-1 to TRBJ2-7; D ambiguous. The germline V gene encodes CDR1 SQVTM and CDR2 ANQGSEA. The CDR3 runs 14 residues. V shed 7 bases and J shed 2 bases, with 18 bases lying between them. This CDR3 is CSGGDTLTTYEQYF. Written as DNA, the CDR3 is TGCAGCGGTGGAGACACTCTGACAACCTACGAGCAGTACTTC.

The chain links TRBV15 to TRBJ2-1; possible D gene TRBD2, 5 bases. The CDR3 has 18 residues. V was trimmed by 3 bases and J by 7 bases, leaving 25 bases between them. The V gene's germline CDR1 is LNHNV and CDR2 YYDKDF (reference sequence). The CDR3 DNA is TGTGCCACCAGCAGGGAAAAATTAGCGCACTTACTAGATAATGAGCAGTTCTTC. It codes for CATSREKLAHLLDNEQFF.

This sequence joins TRBV24-1 and TRBJ2-7, with 10 positions matching TRBD1. Germline V CDR1 and CDR2: KGHDR, SFDVKD. The CDR3 spans 17 residues. Losses at the gene ends were 4 bases for V and 7 bases for J; bases not matched to a gene: 15. The CDR3 protein is CATSELIRDRGDREQYF. The DNA for the CDR3 is TGTGCCACCAGTGAACTTATTCGGGACAGGGGAGACCGTGAGCAGTACTTC.

This chain joins TRBV7-6 and TRBJ1-2; D possibly corresponds to TRBD1 (5 bases). This CDR3 contains 16 residues. Per germline, CDR1 SGHVS and CDR2 FNYEAQ. The V and J ends lost 5 bases and 7 bases respectively, with 23 bases between them. The CDR3 DNA reads as TGTGCCAGCAGCCCCAGTGGGGCCCCTCGACCTTTTGGCTACACCTTC. Translating it yields CASSPSGAPRPFGYTF.

The CDR3 loop reads CASSLGQAGGDEQYF. The CDR3 DNA is TGCGCCAGCAGCTTGGGCCAAGCAGGGGGGGACGAGCAGTACTTC. This sequence joins TRBV5-1 and TRBJ2-7; tentatively, D is TRBD1 or TRBD2 (7 bases each). This CDR3 is built from 15 residues. From germline, CDR1 is SGHRS and CDR2 YFSETQ. V lost 0 bases and J lost 5, with 15 bases in between.

The CDR3 nucleotides are TGCGCCAGCAGCCTCGCATCGAACTGCAATGAGCAGTTCTTC. Protein sequence: CASSLASNCNEQFF. V is TRBV5-1 and J is TRBJ2-1; D not certain. Trimming removed 4 bases from V and 6 bases from J, with 14 bases in between. CDR1 SGHRS and CDR2 YFSETQ come from the germline V gene. The CDR3 runs to 14 residues.

The chain combines TRBV9 with TRBJ2-3; TRBD2 matches at 10 bases. V lost 3 bases, J lost 4 bases, and 8 bases stayed unmatched. This CDR3 is 16 amino acids long. Germline V gene lookup returns CDR1 SGDLS and CDR2 YYNGEE. DNA of the CDR3: TGTGCCAGCAGCGACATTACTAGCGGGAAGGCAGATACGCAGTATTTT. It translates to CASSDITSGKADTQYF. Full variable domain (remainder filled in from reference TRBV9 and TRBJ2-3): DSGVTQTPKHLITATGQRVTLRCSPRSGDLSVYWYQQSLDQGLQFLIQYYNGEERAKGNILERFSAQQFPDLHSELNLSSLELGDSALYFCASSDITSGKADTQYFGPGTRLTVL.

The chain has TRBV7-2 and TRBJ1-1; a possible D gene is TRBD1 (5 bases). Germline V gene lookup returns CDR1 SGHTA and CDR2 FQGNSA. Trimming pared 1 base from V and 4 bases from J, leaving 10 bases between. The CDR3 length is 14 residues. CDR3 amino acids: CASSLGPGGTEAFF. Here the CDR3 DNA reads TGTGCCAGCAGCTTAGGACCCGGGGGCACTGAAGCTTTCTTT.

This clonotype was seen a handful of times. The rearrangement joins TRBV12-3 or TRBV12-4 to TRBJ2-1; 7 bases line up with TRBD2. CDR3 length equals 13 residues. V gave up 4 bases and J gave up 8 bases; unmatched junction bases: 5. The CDR3: CASSSGRAYEQFF. CDR3 DNA sequence: TGTGCCAGCAGTTCGGGGAGGGCCTATGAGCAGTTCTTC.

The rearrangement uses TRBV9 and TRBJ2-7, with a tentative D call TRBD2 (5 bases). Germline V gene data show CDR1 as SGDLS and CDR2 as YYNGEE. V lost 1 base and J lost 4, with 15 bases in between. The CDR3 contains 15 residues. DNA of the CDR3: TGTGCCAGCAGCGTAAACGTGGACTCGACGTACGAGCAGTACTTC. Its protein is CASSVNVDSTYEQYF.

The J gene is TRBJ1-6, the V gene TRBV7-8; D ambiguous. Trimming shortened V by 5 bases and J by 7 bases, and 15 bases separated the two germline ends. CDR1 and CDR2 (germline): SGHVS, FQNEAQ. This CDR3 has 15 amino acids. The CDR3 loop reads CASSRDTAANSPLHF. As DNA, the CDR3 is TGTGCCAGCAGCCGGGATACAGCGGCCAATTCACCCCTCCACTTT.

The chain couples TRBV30 to TRBJ2-1; D unresolved. This CDR3 has 10 residues. CDR1 GTSNPN and CDR2 SVGIG come from the germline V gene (reference sequence). The CDR3 is CGVAMEEQFF. Here the CDR3 DNA reads TGTGGCGTGGCTATGGAGGAGCAGTTCTTC.

This clonotype was recorded many times. The chain recombines TRBV29-1 with TRBJ2-5, with 10 bases aligning to TRBD1. The CDR3 covers 13 residues. The ends lost 6 bases at V and 4 bases at J; junction bases unmatched: 5. Germline CDR1 and CDR2: SQVTM and ANQGSEA. CDR3: CSVARTGGETQYF. Here the CDR3 DNA reads TGCAGCGTGGCCAGGACAGGGGGAGAGACCCAGTACTTC.

V is TRBV20-1 and J is TRBJ2-3, with 8 bases that match TRBD2. CDR1 is DFQATT, CDR2 SNEGSKA, per germline (reference sequence). The V gene end was trimmed by 0 bases and the J gene end by 3 bases; junction bases not matched to a gene: 8. There are 16 residues in the CDR3. The CDR3 protein is CSARDRLAGHTDTQYF. CDR3 in DNA: TGCAGTGCTAGAGATCGTCTAGCGGGTCATACAGATACGCAGTATTTT.

The chain carries TRBV5-1 and TRBJ2-3; TRBD2 matches 7 bases. V was clipped by 3 bases and J by 3 bases; unmatched bases: 10. The CDR3 totals 16 residues. CDR1 is SGHRS, CDR2 YFSETQ, per germline. CDR3 coding DNA: TGCGCCAGCAGCTATACCGGGACTAAGCAAACAGATACGCAGTATTTT. Residues: CASSYTGTKQTDTQYF.

J is TRBJ2-3 and V is TRBV15, with D unresolved. The V gene lost 5 bases and the J gene lost 3 bases, with 9 bases spanning the gap. The CDR3 consists of 13 residues. Germline CDR1 reads LNHNV; CDR2 reads YYDKDF (reference sequence). The CDR3 DNA is TGTGCCACCAGCGCCCGAAGAACAGATACGCAGTATTTT. Protein sequence: CATSARRTDTQYF. Looking up the rest from reference TRBV15 and TRBJ2-3 gives the full variable domain: DAMVIQNPRYQVTQFGKPVTLSCSQTLNHNVMYWYQQKSSQAPKLLFHYYDKDFNNEADTPDNFQSRRPNTSFCFLDIRSPGLGDTAMYLCATSARRTDTQYFGPGTRLTVL.

This clonotype appeared a few times. This chain links TRBV2 with TRBJ2-7, with 11 bases aligning to TRBD2. Germline V gene lookup returns CDR1 SNHLY and CDR2 FYNNEI. The CDR3 loop spans 16 amino acids. V gave up 3 bases and J gave up 0 bases; unmatched junction bases: 4. CDR3 bases: TGTGCCAGCAGTGAGGGGACTAGCGGTTACTCCTACGAGCAGTACTTC. It yields the protein CASSEGTSGYSYEQYF.

This clonotype has more than one count but fewer than ten. This chain joins TRBV20-1 and TRBJ1-2; TRBD1 is a possible D gene (5 bases). V lost 3 bases and J lost 8, with 13 bases in between. This CDR3 region has 12 residues. Germline V CDR1 and CDR2: DFQATT, SNEGSKA (reference sequence). CDR3: CSASVGTVGYTF. CDR3 DNA: TGCAGTGCTAGCGTGGGGACCGTCGGCTACACCTTC.

CDR3 amino acids: CASSQARAPNEKLFF. CDR3 coding DNA: TGCGCCAGCAGCCAAGCCCGGGCCCCTAATGAAAAACTGTTTTTT. The gene calls are TRBV4-3 and TRBJ1-4; no clear D gene. The V and J ends lost 1 base and 3 bases respectively, with 9 bases between them. The CDR3 totals 15 residues. Germline loops: CDR1 LGHNA, CDR2 YSLEER.

The V call is TRBV4-3, the J call TRBJ2-5; no clear D. Germline V gene sequence: CDR1 LGHNA, CDR2 YSLEER. Trimming pared 0 bases from V and 11 bases from J, leaving 19 bases between. This CDR3 is 15 amino acids long. The CDR3 DNA follows: TGCGCCAGCAGCCAAGATGCAAAGGGTTACAATGAGCAGTACTTC. Translating it yields CASSQDAKGYNEQYF.

This clonotype has more than one count but fewer than ten. The CDR3 nucleotides read TGTGCCAGCAGCAAAGCGGGCCAATGGGACACTGAAGCTTTCTTT. Its translation: CASSKAGQWDTEAFF. The rearrangement joins TRBV21-1 to TRBJ1-1. TRBV21-1 is a recognized pseudogene. The CDR3 totals 15 residues.

The V gene is TRBV5-5, the J gene TRBJ2-7; 7 bases align to TRBD1. CDR1 and CDR2 (germline): SGHKS, YYEKEE (reference sequence). The CDR3 contains 16 residues. V trimming: 4 bases; J trimming: 3 bases; junction bases outside the gene matches: 13. CDR3 sequence: CASSIGTATYFYEQYF. The CDR3 DNA reads as TGTGCCAGCAGCATCGGGACAGCCACCTACTTCTACGAGCAGTACTTC.

The J gene is TRBJ2-7, the V gene TRBV25-1; D not certain. Deletions cut 5 bases from V and 2 bases from J, with 13 bases between. Germline values: CDR1 MGHDK, CDR2 SYGVNS. The CDR3 runs 14 residues. The CDR3, as DNA: TGTGCCAGCAGTCCTAAAATCGCCACCTACGAGCAGTACTTC. Protein: CASSPKIATYEQYF.